The 9 T cell receptor beta chains below were found in one sample sequenced in a study of early T cells in non-severe SARS-CoV-2 infection. TCRdb used MiXCR to reprocess the 5' RACE reads, holding one entry per CDR3 protein. The table records approximately 58,000 distinct CDR3 sequences, 9.5% to 15% of them present only once. The sample consisted of whole blood, taken at baseline. These receptors came from an adult who was a healthcare worker with PCR-confirmed SARS-CoV-2 infection or an uninfected control (not recorded which).

This clonotype was seen more than once but under ten times. The CDR3 sequence: CASSLAVNTIYF. The DNA of the CDR3 is TGTGCCAGCAGCTTAGCAGTGAACACCATATATTTT. The chain recombines TRBV11-3 with TRBJ1-3; D not certain. Germline lookup yields CDR1 SGHNT and CDR2 YENEEA. The length of the CDR3 is 12 residues. Between the trimmed V and J ends, which lost 1 base and 7 bases, there was a span of 5 bases.

In its sample, this clonotype was seen a few times. V is TRBV24-1 and J is TRBJ2-2; no definite D call. Looked up from germline, CDR1 is KGHDR and CDR2 is SFDVKD. The CDR3 extends over 14 amino acids. The V end lost 5 bases, the J end lost 1 base, and 7 bases lay between the germline ends. CDR3 sequence: CATSGSENTGELFF. CDR3 in DNA: TGTGCCACCAGTGGGTCAGAGAACACCGGGGAGCTGTTTTTT.

This clonotype was counted many times. The rearrangement uses TRBV12-3 or TRBV12-4 and TRBJ1-2; 9 bases agree with TRBD1. With V trimmed by 5 bases and J by 2 bases, 15 bases remained unmatched. CDR3 length equals 18 residues. DNA for the CDR3: TGTGCCAGCAGTAGTACCCGGGACAGGGCATCATCGAACTATGGCTACACCTTC. This codes for CASSSTRDRASSNYGYTF.

The gene calls are TRBV7-9 and TRBJ2-1; possibly TRBD1 or TRBD2 for D (5 bases each). Germline CDR1 reads SEHNR; CDR2 reads FQNEAQ (reference sequence). Trimming cost V 5 bases and J 7 bases, with 21 bases left between them. This CDR3 is 16 amino acids long. CDR3 protein: CASSTSTGPPQNEQFF. The CDR3 DNA reads TGTGCCAGCAGCACCTCGACGGGACCACCCCAAAATGAGCAGTTCTTC.

This clonotype was seen a handful of times. The V call is TRBV28, the J call TRBJ2-3; TRBD1 matches 11 bases. This CDR3 region has 13 residues. The V gene's germline CDR1 is MDHEN and CDR2 SYDVKM. V trimming: 10 bases; J trimming: 6 bases; junction bases outside the gene matches: 6. CDR3 residues: CAIGQGAVDTQYF. The CDR3 bases are TGTGCCATCGGACAGGGGGCGGTGGATACGCAGTATTTT.

The chain carries TRBV5-4 and TRBJ1-1; 7 positions agree with TRBD1. Germline V gene data show CDR1 as SGHNT and CDR2 as YYREEE (reference sequence). The CDR3 spans 15 residues. Trimming cost V 4 bases and J 1 base; bases outside gene matches: 7. CDR3 nucleotides: TGTGCCAGCAGCGTCACAGGGGAGGAGAACACTGAAGCTTTCTTT. It codes for CASSVTGEENTEAFF.

In this sample, this clonotype turned up a few times. J is TRBJ2-1 and V is TRBV7-2, with a tentative D call TRBD2 (5 bases). Deletions cut 1 base from V and 0 bases from J, with 10 bases between. The CDR3 runs 16 residues. Germline CDR1 is SGHTA and CDR2 is FQGNSA. The CDR3 nucleotides read TGTGCCAGCAGCTTAGGGGAGCCCAGCTCCTACAATGAGCAGTTCTTC. It translates to CASSLGEPSSYNEQFF.

This clonotype was detected ten times or more. The V gene is TRBV12-3 or TRBV12-4, the J gene TRBJ1-5; tentative D call: TRBD1 (6 bases). The V and J ends lost 5 bases and 9 bases respectively, with 11 bases between them. The CDR3 has 12 residues. The CDR3 DNA is TGTGCCAGCAGTCAAGGGGGAACGCCCCAGCATTTT. Its translation: CASSQGGTPQHF.

The chain employs TRBV20-1 and TRBJ2-7, with 13 bases fitting TRBD2. The germline gives CDR1 DFQATT, CDR2 SNEGSKA (reference sequence). The CDR3 has 14 residues. V was pared by 6 bases and J by 4 bases, with 6 bases of the junction left unmatched. CDR3 region: CSAAGTSGIYEQYF. CDR3 sequence (DNA): TGCAGTGCGGCCGGGACTAGCGGGATTTACGAGCAGTACTTC.